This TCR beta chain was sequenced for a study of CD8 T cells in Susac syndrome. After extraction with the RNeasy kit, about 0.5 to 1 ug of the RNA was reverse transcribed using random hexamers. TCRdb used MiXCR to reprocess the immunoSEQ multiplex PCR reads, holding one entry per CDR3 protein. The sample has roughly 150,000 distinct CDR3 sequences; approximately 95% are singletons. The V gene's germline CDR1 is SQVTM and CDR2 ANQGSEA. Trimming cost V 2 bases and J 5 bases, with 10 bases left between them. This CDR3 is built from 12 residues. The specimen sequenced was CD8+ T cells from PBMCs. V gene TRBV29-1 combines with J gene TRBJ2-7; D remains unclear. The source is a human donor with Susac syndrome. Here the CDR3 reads CSVEMTGNEQYF. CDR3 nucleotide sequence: TGCAGCGTTGAAATGACTGGGAACGAGCAGTACTTC.